The T cell receptor beta chain under discussion was sequenced for a study of cytomegalovirus exposure and HLA in healthy donors. Germline-derived CDR1 and CDR2 are SGHDT and YYEEEE. Trimming cost V 3 bases and J 6 bases; bases outside gene matches: 9. The CDR3 extends over 14 amino acids. The repertoire was sequenced with immunoSEQ multiplex PCR; TCRdb's copy has only in-frame clones and lacks some. The data hold around 170,000 clones, with around 90% observed a single time. Details on this clone: Its target is not known.

Study results and limitations: In vitro experiments confirmed that a few CMV-associated chains were specific for CMV antigens. TCR sequences were mostly rare, though some public TCRs occurred in many donors.

Sequenced sample: PBMCs. This chain joins TRBV5-6 and TRBJ2-7; 7 bases are shared with TRBD1. The sequence was collected from a man between 18 and 35 years old in good health and CMV-seronegative. CDR3 nucleotides: TGTGCCAGCAGCTACGGGACAGCCTGGACCGAGCAGTACTTC. Protein sequence: CASSYGTAWTEQYF. Together with reference TRBV5-6 and TRBJ2-7, the CDR3 gives the full variable domain: DAGVTQSPTHLIKTRGQQVTLRCSPKSGHDTVSWYQQALGQGPQFIFQYYEEEERQRGNFPDRFSGHQFPNYSSELNVNALLLGDSALYLCASSYGTAWTEQYFGPGTRLTVT.